This T cell receptor beta chain originates from a study of blood T cell repertoires in COVID-19. Study summary: The United States, Italy and Spain supplied acute and convalescent COVID-19 samples. T cells, B-cell-depleted T cells, or PBMCs supplied cDNA or gDNA.

This CDR3 contains 15 residues. Trimming took off 0 bases at V and 4 bases at J, with 10 bases between the two ends. From germline, CDR1 is LNHDA and CDR2 SQIVND (reference sequence). This clone was seen a few times. Original analysis: Researchers report that nucleated cell counts were estimated from reference gene primer amplification. Sequenced by immunoSEQ multiplex PCR; TCRdb stores in-frame clones only, minus some. D and trimming were read from the DNA, whereas the V and J calls and clone size are those reported in that table. The repertoire has roughly 60,000 clones, 70% to 90% of them found once; the top ten carry 15%.

This receptor was obtained from a man older than 75 with acute or convalescent COVID-19. The chain recombines TRBV19 with TRBJ1-5; unclear D gene. The sample comprised peripheral blood. The CDR3 bases are TGTGCCAGTAGTATAGATCTATTGACAAATCAGCCCCAGCATTTT. Its translation: CASSIDLLTNQPQHF. The full variable domain, completed using reference TRBV19 and TRBJ1-5, is DGGITQSPKYLFRKEGQNVTLSCEQNLNHDAMYWYRQDPGQGLRLIYYSQIVNDFQKGDIAEGYSVSREKKESFPLTVTSAQKNPTAFYLCASSIDLLTNQPQHFGDGTRLSIL.